This T cell receptor (beta chain) was retrieved from a study of blood T cell repertoires in COVID-19. Assay: immunoSEQ multiplex PCR; the TCRdb copy retains only in-frame clones and omits some. The sample carries some 200,000 clones, about 85% recorded once. What was sequenced was peripheral blood. The receptor comes from an elderly woman with acute or convalescent COVID-19.

Written as DNA, the CDR3 is TGTGCCAGCAGTGAAGATACCGGGAACCTAGAAGCTTTCTTT. Translating it yields CASSEDTGNLEAFF. This rearrangement joins TRBV25-1 to TRBJ1-1; D gene uncertain. The CDR3 consists of 14 residues. V was cut by 2 bases and J by 8 bases, with 15 bases left in between. The V gene's germline CDR1 is MGHDK and CDR2 SYGVNS.